This is a list of T cell receptor beta chains from one sample in a study of response to subunit inactivated influenza vaccine. TCRdb re-called the RT-PCR reads with MiXCR, one entry per CDR3 protein. The data hold about 500,000 distinct CDR3 sequences, with approximately 15% observed a single time. Sequenced here: CD4+ T cells sorted from PBMCs, sampled less than 30 months after vaccination. These receptors were obtained from a man aged 50 to 69 who received an inactivated influenza vaccine. CDR3s include the opening cysteine and the closing phenylalanine or tryptophan. Fields, in order: D gene, J gene, clone size, V gene, CDR3 protein, CDR3 DNA. A D gene is named only where the DNA matches it firmly. Not every row has a clone size; where given, it reads once, few, many or a size class.

D: TRBD2
J: TRBJ2-7
size: -
V: TRBV7-9
CDR3: CASSPRLALVYEQYF
DNA: TGTGCCAGCAGCCCGCGACTAGCTCTAGTTTACGAGCAGTACTTC

D: TRBD2
J: TRBJ2-1
size: -
V: TRBV18
CDR3: CASSPPGSGAYNEQFF
DNA: TGTGCCAGCTCACCACCGGGCAGCGGGGCCTACAATGAGCAGTTCTTC

D: -
J: TRBJ2-5
size: once
V: TRBV28
CDR3: CASRPMTETQYF
DNA: TGTGCCAGCAGGCCTATGACGGAGACCCAGTACTTC

D: -
J: TRBJ1-1
size: -
V: TRBV29-1
CDR3: CSVEPGDRAFF
DNA: TGCAGCGTTGAACCGGGGGATCGAGCTTTCTTT

D: TRBD2
J: TRBJ2-7
size: -
V: TRBV5-5
CDR3: CASSSSGGRDEQYF
DNA: TGTGCCAGCAGCTCTAGCGGGGGACGCGACGAGCAGTACTTC

D: -
J: TRBJ2-5
size: few
V: TRBV4-2
CDR3: CASSQGPVGQETQYF
DNA: TGTGCCAGCAGCCAAGGGCCAGTCGGGCAAGAGACCCAGTACTTC

D: -
J: TRBJ1-6
size: -
V: TRBV6-1
CDR3: CASSPTGQTNSPLHF
DNA: TGTGCCAGCAGTCCAACCGGACAGACCAATTCACCCCTCCACTTT

D: -
J: TRBJ2-2
size: -
V: TRBV2
CDR3: CASSDRVRNTGELFF
DNA: TGTGCCAGCAGTGATAGGGTCAGGAACACCGGGGAGCTGTTTTTT

D: -
J: TRBJ2-7
size: few
V: TRBV5-1
CDR3: CASSPGTWLEQYF
DNA: TGCGCCAGCAGCCCCGGGACATGGCTTGAGCAGTACTTC

D: TRBD2
J: TRBJ2-5
size: once
V: TRBV7-8
CDR3: CASSGGAGAMETQYF
DNA: TGTGCCAGCAGCGGGGGAGCGGGAGCGATGGAGACCCAGTACTTC

D: -
J: TRBJ1-2
size: few
V: TRBV7-9
CDR3: CASSEVGGPGYTF
DNA: TGTGCCAGCAGTGAAGTAGGGGGACCTGGCTACACCTTC

D: TRBD2
J: TRBJ2-1
size: few
V: TRBV20-1
CDR3: CSGTSGRAHEQFF
DNA: TGCAGTGGAACTAGCGGGAGGGCCCATGAGCAGTTCTTC

D: -
J: TRBJ2-6
size: few
V: TRBV27
CDR3: CASRSNSGANVLTF
DNA: TGTGCCAGCAGAAGCAACTCTGGGGCCAACGTCCTGACTTTC

D: -
J: TRBJ1-1
size: -
V: TRBV7-9
CDR3: CASSRLDSNTEAFF
DNA: TGTGCCAGCAGCCGACTCGACTCTAACACTGAAGCTTTCTTT

D: -
J: TRBJ1-6
size: few
V: TRBV4-3
CDR3: CASSQESYSPLHF
DNA: TGCGCCAGCAGCCAAGAGTCTTATTCACCCCTCCACTTT

D: -
J: TRBJ2-3
size: few
V: TRBV20-1
CDR3: CSARPAQELPDTQYF
DNA: TGCAGTGCTAGACCGGCTCAAGAGCTACCAGATACGCAGTATTTT

D: TRBD2
J: TRBJ2-1
size: few
V: TRBV4-3
CDR3: CASSRLAGVDEQFF
DNA: TGCGCCAGCAGCCGACTAGCCGGGGTAGATGAGCAGTTCTTC

D: -
J: TRBJ2-5
size: few
V: TRBV4-2
CDR3: CASSRAAGQETQYF
DNA: TGTGCCAGCAGCCGGGCAGCGGGCCAAGAGACCCAGTACTTC

D: TRBD2
J: TRBJ2-2
size: many
V: TRBV3-1
CDR3: CASSQDPLAGGRGELFF
DNA: TGTGCCAGCAGCCAAGATCCACTAGCGGGAGGCCGCGGGGAGCTGTTTTTT

D: -
J: TRBJ2-1
size: few
V: TRBV29-1
CDR3: CSVAGRSYNEQFF
DNA: TGCAGCGTTGCAGGGAGGTCCTACAATGAGCAGTTCTTC

D: -
J: TRBJ2-5
size: many
V: TRBV12-3/TRBV12-4
CDR3: CASSLGDTIRAQETQYF
DNA: TGTGCCAGCAGTTTAGGGGACACCATTAGGGCCCAAGAGACCCAGTACTTC

D: -
J: TRBJ2-7
size: few
V: TRBV5-5
CDR3: CASSWDTYEQYF
DNA: TGTGCCAGCAGCTGGGACACCTACGAGCAGTACTTC

D: -
J: TRBJ2-4
size: many
V: TRBV5-1
CDR3: CASSLEGSRNIQYF
DNA: TGCGCCAGCAGCTTGGAAGGAAGTAGGAACATTCAGTACTTC

D: -
J: TRBJ2-2
size: -
V: TRBV5-1
CDR3: CASSLAWGVANTGELFF
DNA: TGCGCCAGCAGCTTGGCCTGGGGAGTCGCGAACACCGGGGAGCTGTTTTTT

D: -
J: TRBJ1-1
size: many
V: TRBV6-5
CDR3: CASSYRAVKIWDTEAFF
DNA: TGTGCCAGCAGTTACCGGGCTGTGAAAATTTGGGACACTGAAGCTTTCTTT

D: TRBD2
J: TRBJ2-5
size: -
V: TRBV6-5
CDR3: CASSYRRGGSPQETQYF
DNA: TGTGCCAGCAGTTACCGCCGGGGGGGGTCGCCCCAAGAGACCCAGTACTTC

D: TRBD1
J: TRBJ2-3
size: -
V: TRBV18
CDR3: CASSTGGTDTQYF
DNA: TGTGCCAGCTCTACAGGGGGCACAGATACGCAGTATTTT

D: TRBD1
J: TRBJ2-2
size: few
V: TRBV7-8
CDR3: CASSPQGARSGELFF
DNA: TGTGCCAGCAGCCCCCAGGGGGCTCGTAGCGGGGAGCTGTTTTTT

D: TRBD1
J: TRBJ1-6
size: -
V: TRBV5-1
CDR3: CASSATRTGSNSPLHF
DNA: TGCGCCAGCAGCGCGACGAGGACAGGGTCGAATTCACCCCTCCACTTT

D: -
J: TRBJ2-3
size: few
V: TRBV2
CDR3: CASVGTDTQYF
DNA: TGTGCCAGCGTGGGCACAGATACGCAGTATTTT

D: TRBD2
J: TRBJ2-5
size: many
V: TRBV3-1
CDR3: CASSQASGSLSSRTQYF
DNA: TGTGCCAGCAGCCAAGCTAGCGGGAGTTTATCGAGCAGGACCCAGTACTTC

D: TRBD2
J: TRBJ2-2
size: few
V: TRBV28
CDR3: CASTPGTTYTGELFF
DNA: TGTGCCAGCACTCCCGGGACTACCTACACCGGGGAGCTGTTTTTT

D: -
J: TRBJ2-1
size: few
V: TRBV10-3
CDR3: CAISESTRRNEQFF
DNA: TGTGCCATCAGTGAGTCAACCAGACGTAATGAGCAGTTCTTC

D: TRBD2
J: TRBJ2-2
size: many
V: TRBV29-1
CDR3: CSATIPSGSWGGELFF
DNA: TGCAGCGCCACGATCCCTAGCGGGAGTTGGGGCGGGGAGCTGTTTTTT

D: TRBD2
J: TRBJ2-1
size: few
V: TRBV12-3/TRBV12-4
CDR3: CASSFQRGYSYNEQFF
DNA: TGTGCCAGCAGTTTCCAGCGGGGCTACTCCTACAATGAGCAGTTCTTC

D: -
J: TRBJ1-3
size: few
V: TRBV12-3/TRBV12-4
CDR3: CASSLNRVAGNTIYF
DNA: TGTGCCAGCAGTTTAAACAGGGTAGCTGGAAACACCATATATTTT

D: -
J: TRBJ2-3
size: few
V: TRBV29-1
CDR3: CSVPWGHTDTQYF
DNA: TGCAGCGTTCCCTGGGGGCACACAGATACGCAGTATTTT

D: -
J: TRBJ2-7
size: -
V: TRBV3-1
CDR3: CASSQADGGNYEQYF
DNA: TGTGCCAGCAGCCAGGCGGACGGGGGAAACTACGAGCAGTACTTC

D: TRBD1
J: TRBJ1-1
size: -
V: TRBV6-5
CDR3: CASITGGVGTEAFF
DNA: TGTGCCAGCATTACAGGGGGGGTAGGGACTGAAGCTTTCTTT

D: -
J: TRBJ2-5
size: few
V: TRBV12-3/TRBV12-4
CDR3: CASSPGQGGKETQYF
DNA: TGTGCCAGCAGTCCCGGACAGGGAGGGAAAGAGACCCAGTACTTC

D: TRBD1
J: TRBJ1-2
size: -
V: TRBV5-1
CDR3: CASSLSGRGNYGYTF
DNA: TGCGCCAGCAGCTTGAGTGGCAGGGGGAACTATGGCTACACCTTC

D: TRBD2
J: TRBJ2-5
size: -
V: TRBV20-1
CDR3: CSALTGLAGGGYQETQYF
DNA: TGCAGTGCTCTAACCGGACTAGCGGGAGGGGGGTACCAAGAGACCCAGTACTTC

D: -
J: TRBJ1-2
size: -
V: TRBV6-1
CDR3: CASRPGSSYYGYTF
DNA: TGTGCCAGCAGACCCGGGAGCTCCTACTATGGCTACACCTTC

D: -
J: TRBJ2-1
size: few
V: TRBV6-5
CDR3: CASSFRFGTSYNEQFF
DNA: TGTGCCAGCAGTTTCCGCTTCGGGACCTCCTACAATGAGCAGTTCTTC

D: -
J: TRBJ2-7
size: -
V: TRBV6-1
CDR3: CASSENLYEQYF
DNA: TGTGCCAGCAGTGAAAACCTCTACGAGCAGTACTTC

D: TRBD2
J: TRBJ2-5
size: few
V: TRBV4-3
CDR3: CASSRGTSGGLKETQYF
DNA: TGCGCCAGCAGCCGCGGGACTAGCGGGGGCCTTAAAGAGACCCAGTACTTC